These 2 T cell receptor beta chains were all obtained from the same sample, sequenced in a study of blood T cell repertoires in COVID-19. Produced via immunoSEQ multiplex PCR; TCRdb's table is partial and in-frame only. The sample includes roughly 160,000 clones, approximately 80% of them seen just once. The specimen was PBMCs or T cells enriched from blood (not recorded which). The receptors come from a man aged 45-65 years who had recovered from COVID-19.

The genes are TRBV3-1 (or the pseudogene TRBV3-2) and TRBJ2-7, with 8 bases matching TRBD1. Unmatched junction bases numbered 7, after V lost 4 bases and J lost 2 bases. Germline loops: CDR1 LGHDT, CDR2 YNNKEL (reference sequence). The CDR3 extends over 15 amino acids. The CDR3: CASSLRTGLTYEQYF. The CDR3 DNA reads as TGTGCCAGCAGCCTAAGGACAGGGCTCACCTACGAGCAGTACTTC.

The J gene is TRBJ2-1, the V gene TRBV29-1; 8 bases are shared with TRBD2. J was trimmed by 3 bases and V by 6 bases; bases with no gene match: 10. The CDR3 contains 15 residues. Germline-derived CDR1 and CDR2 are SQVTM and ANQGSEA. The DNA of the CDR3 is TGCAGCGTGCAACTAGCGGACGAATACTACAATGAGCAGTTCTTC. Its translation: CSVQLADEYYNEQFF.